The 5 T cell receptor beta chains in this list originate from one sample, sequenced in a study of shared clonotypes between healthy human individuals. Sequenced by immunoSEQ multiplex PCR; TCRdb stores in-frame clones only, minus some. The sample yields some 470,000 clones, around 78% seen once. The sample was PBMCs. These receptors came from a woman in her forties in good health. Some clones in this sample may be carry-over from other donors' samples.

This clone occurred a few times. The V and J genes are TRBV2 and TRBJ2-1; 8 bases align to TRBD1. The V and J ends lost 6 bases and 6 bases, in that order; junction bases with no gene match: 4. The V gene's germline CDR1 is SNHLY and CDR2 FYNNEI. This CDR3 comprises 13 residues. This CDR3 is CASRGQVGNEQFF. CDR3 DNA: TGTGCCAGCAGGGGACAGGTTGGCAATGAGCAGTTCTTC.

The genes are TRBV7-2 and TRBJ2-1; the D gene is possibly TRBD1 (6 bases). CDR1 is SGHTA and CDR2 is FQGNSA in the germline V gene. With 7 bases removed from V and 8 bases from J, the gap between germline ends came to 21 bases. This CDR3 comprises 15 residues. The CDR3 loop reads CASKTGQAGADEQFF. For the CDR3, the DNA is TGTGCCAGCAAGACAGGACAAGCCGGAGCGGATGAGCAGTTCTTC.

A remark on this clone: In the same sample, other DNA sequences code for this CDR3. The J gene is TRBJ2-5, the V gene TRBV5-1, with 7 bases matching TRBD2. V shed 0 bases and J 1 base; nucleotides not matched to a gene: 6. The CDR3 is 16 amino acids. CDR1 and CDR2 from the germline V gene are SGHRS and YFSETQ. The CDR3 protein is CASSLVLAGGQETQYF. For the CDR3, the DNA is TGCGCCAGCAGCTTGGTCTTAGCGGGCGGCCAAGAGACCCAGTACTTC.

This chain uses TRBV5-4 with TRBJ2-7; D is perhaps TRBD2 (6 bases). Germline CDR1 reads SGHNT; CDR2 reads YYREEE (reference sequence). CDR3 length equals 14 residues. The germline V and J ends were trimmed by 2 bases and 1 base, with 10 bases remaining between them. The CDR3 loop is CASSLSLASYEQYF. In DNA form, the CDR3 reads TGTGCCAGCAGCTTAAGCCTAGCGTCCTACGAGCAGTACTTC.

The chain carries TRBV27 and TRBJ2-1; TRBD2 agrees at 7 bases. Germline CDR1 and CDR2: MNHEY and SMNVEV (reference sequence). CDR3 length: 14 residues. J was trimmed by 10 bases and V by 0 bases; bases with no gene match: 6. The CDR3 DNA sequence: TGTGCCAGCAGTTTATCTTCCTCAGCGGGAGAGCAGTTCTTC. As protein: CASSLSSSAGEQFF.